This entry describes one TCR beta chain. These data belong to a study of patients and donors after allogeneic stem cell transplantation. This CDR3 has 14 amino acids. V was clipped by 4 bases and J by 6 bases; unmatched bases: 5. Germline V gives CDR1 SEHNR, CDR2 FQNEAQ (reference sequence). TCRdb redid the calling of the RT-PCR reads with MiXCR, one entry per CDR3 protein. The table shows about a million distinct CDR3 sequences, with about 20% occurring only once. This sequence was found in a human donor who was either an allogeneic HSCT recipient or a stem cell or donor lymphocyte infusion donor (not recorded which). It is not recorded whose cells these are; they may come from a transplant donor. The chain is built from TRBV7-9 and TRBJ2-7; 11 nucleotides match TRBD2. The sequenced material came from blood, either unsorted or a sorted T cell fraction (not recorded which). The DNA of the CDR3 is TGTGCCAGCAGCTCCCCTAGCGGGAGGTCCGAGCAGTACTTC. Protein: CASSSPSGRSEQYF. Supplemented by reference TRBV7-9 and TRBJ2-7, the full variable domain reads DTGVSQNPRHKITKRGQNVTFRCDPISEHNRLYWYRQTLGQGPEFLTYFQNEAQLEKSRLLSDRFSAERPKGSFSTLEIQRTEQGDSAMYLCASSSPSGRSEQYFGPGTRLTVT.